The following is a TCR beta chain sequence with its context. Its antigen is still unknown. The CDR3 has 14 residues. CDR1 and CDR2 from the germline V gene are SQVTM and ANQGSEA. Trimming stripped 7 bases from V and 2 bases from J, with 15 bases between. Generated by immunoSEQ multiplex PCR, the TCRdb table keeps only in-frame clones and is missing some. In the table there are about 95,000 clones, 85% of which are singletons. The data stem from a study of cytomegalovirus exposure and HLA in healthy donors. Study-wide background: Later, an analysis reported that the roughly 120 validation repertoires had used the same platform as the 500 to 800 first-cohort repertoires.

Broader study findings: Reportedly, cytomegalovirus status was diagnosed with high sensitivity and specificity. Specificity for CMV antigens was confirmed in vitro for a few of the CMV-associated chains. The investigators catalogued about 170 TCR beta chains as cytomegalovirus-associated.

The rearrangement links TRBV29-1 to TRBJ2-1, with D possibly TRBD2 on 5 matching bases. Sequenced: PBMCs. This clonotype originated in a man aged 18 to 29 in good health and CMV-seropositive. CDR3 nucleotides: TGCAGCGGGGCGAGCGGAGGACCCTACAATGAGCAGTTCTTC. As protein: CSGASGGPYNEQFF.